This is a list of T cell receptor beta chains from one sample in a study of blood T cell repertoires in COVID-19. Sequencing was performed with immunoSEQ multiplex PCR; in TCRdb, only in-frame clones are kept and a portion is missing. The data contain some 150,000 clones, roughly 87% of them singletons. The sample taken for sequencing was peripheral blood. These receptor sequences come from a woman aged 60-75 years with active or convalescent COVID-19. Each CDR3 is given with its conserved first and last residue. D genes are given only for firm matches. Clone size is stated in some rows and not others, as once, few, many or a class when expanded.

CASSQPSSTVSGNTIYF TGTGCCAGCAGCCAACCCTCCTCGACAGTCTCTGGAAACACCATATATTTT TRBJ1-3 - - TRBV3-1/TRBV3-2 17
CASSSDRYTGELFF TGCGCCAGCAGCTCCGACAGATACACCGGGGAGCTGTTTTTT TRBJ2-2 - - TRBV5-1 14
CASSGQGAIRVDTEAFF TGTGCCAGCAGTGGACAGGGGGCCATTCGTGTGGACACTGAAGCTTTCTTT TRBJ1-1 TRBD1 - TRBV2 17
CAAELEIGDTQYF TGTGCCGCCGAGCTGGAGATCGGGGATACGCAGTATTTT TRBJ2-3 - few TRBV10-3 13
CASSRNSPLHF TGTGCCAGCAGTCGGAATTCACCCCTCCACTTT TRBJ1-6 - - TRBV12-3/TRBV12-4 11
CASSPLATTNLNTEAFF TGTGCCAGCTCACCACTAGCTACTACGAACTTGAACACTGAAGCTTTCTTT TRBJ1-1 - - TRBV18 17
CASSLDGGSGNTIYF TGTGCCAGCAGCTTAGACGGGGGGTCGGGAAACACCATATATTTT TRBJ1-3 - - TRBV13 15
CSASWGREAEAFF TGCAGTGCTAGTTGGGGGCGGGAGGCTGAAGCTTTCTTT TRBJ1-1 - once TRBV20-1 13
CASSYPNSRTPNTEAFF TGTGCCAGCAGTTACCCCAATTCCCGGACACCGAACACTGAAGCTTTCTTT TRBJ1-1 - - TRBV6-2/TRBV6-3 17
CASSYSANFGSEAFF TGTGCCAGCAGTTACTCAGCGAATTTCGGCTCTGAAGCTTTCTTT TRBJ1-1 - - TRBV6-5 15
CASSFIRTDTYNSPLHF TGTGCCAGTAGTTTTATCCGGACAGATACCTATAATTCACCCCTCCACTTT TRBJ1-6 - once TRBV19 17
CASSVHGYMNTEAFF TGCGCCAGCAGTGTACATGGTTACATGAACACTGAAGCTTTCTTT TRBJ1-1 - - TRBV10-1 15
CASSYSRGNGNTIYF TGTGCCAGCAGTTACTCCAGGGGAAATGGAAACACCATATATTTT TRBJ1-3 - - TRBV6-5 15
CASRGGINQPQHF TGCGCCAGCAGGGGGGGTATCAATCAGCCCCAGCATTTT TRBJ1-5 - - TRBV10-2 13
CASSPNRDIEEGSYEQYF TGTGCCAGCAGCCCCAACCGGGACATAGAGGAAGGCTCCTACGAGCAGTACTTC TRBJ2-7 - - TRBV21-1 18
CASGGAGANVLTF TGCGCCAGCGGGGGGGCTGGGGCCAACGTCCTGACTTTC TRBJ2-6 TRBD2 - TRBV10-2 13
CASSLTDRARRTF TGTGCCAGCAGCCTGACCGACAGGGCCCGTCGCACCTTC TRBJ1-2 TRBD1 - TRBV7-2 13
CASEREGGFQETQYF TGTGCCAGCGAAAGGGAGGGCGGGTTCCAAGAGACCCAGTACTTC TRBJ2-5 TRBD2 - TRBV6-5 15
CASMSDGFEQYF TGTGCCAGCATGAGCGACGGTTTCGAGCAGTACTTC TRBJ2-7 - - TRBV6-5 12
CASSLVPGFHMQETQYF TGTGCCAGCAGCTTAGTTCCGGGGTTTCACATGCAGGAGACCCAGTACTTC TRBJ2-5 - - TRBV7-2 17